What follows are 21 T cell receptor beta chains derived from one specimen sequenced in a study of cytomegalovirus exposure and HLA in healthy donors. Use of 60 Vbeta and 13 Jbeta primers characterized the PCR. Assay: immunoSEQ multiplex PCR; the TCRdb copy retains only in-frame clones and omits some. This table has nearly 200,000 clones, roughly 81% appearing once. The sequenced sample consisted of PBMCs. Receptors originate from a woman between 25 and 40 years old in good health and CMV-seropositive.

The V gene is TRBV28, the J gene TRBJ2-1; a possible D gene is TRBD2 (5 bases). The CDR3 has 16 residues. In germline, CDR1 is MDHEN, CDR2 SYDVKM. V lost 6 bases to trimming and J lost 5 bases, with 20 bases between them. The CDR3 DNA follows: TGTGCCAGCAGGACCGCGGGTGGTCGGTGGGACAATGAGCAGTTCTTC. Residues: CASRTAGGRWDNEQFF.

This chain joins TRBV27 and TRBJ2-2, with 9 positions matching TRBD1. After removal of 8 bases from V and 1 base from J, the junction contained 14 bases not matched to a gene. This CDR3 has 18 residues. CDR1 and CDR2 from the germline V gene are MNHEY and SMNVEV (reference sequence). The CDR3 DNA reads TGTGCCAGCCGAAAACGACAGGGGGTGATGGGGAACACCGGGGAGCTGTTTTTT. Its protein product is CASRKRQGVMGNTGELFF.

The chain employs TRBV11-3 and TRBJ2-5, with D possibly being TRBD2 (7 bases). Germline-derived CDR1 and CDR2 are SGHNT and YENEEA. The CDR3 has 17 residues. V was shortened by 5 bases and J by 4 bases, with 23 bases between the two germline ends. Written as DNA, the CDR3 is TGTGCCAGCAGCCCTACGGGGGGCAGGGGTCATGGAGAGACCCAGTACTTC. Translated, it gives CASSPTGGRGHGETQYF.

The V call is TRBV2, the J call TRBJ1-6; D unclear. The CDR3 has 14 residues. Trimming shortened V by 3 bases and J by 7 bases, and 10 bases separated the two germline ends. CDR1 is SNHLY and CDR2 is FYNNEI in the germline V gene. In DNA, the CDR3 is TGTGCCAGCAGTGACGTGGGCCGGAATTCACCCCTCCACTTT. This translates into CASSDVGRNSPLHF.

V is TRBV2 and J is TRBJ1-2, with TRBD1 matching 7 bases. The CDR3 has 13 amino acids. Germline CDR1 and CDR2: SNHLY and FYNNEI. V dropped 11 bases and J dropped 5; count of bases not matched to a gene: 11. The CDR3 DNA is TGTGCCCAAGCAGGGCCAGGGGGGTATGGCTACACCTTC. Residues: CAQAGPGGYGYTF.

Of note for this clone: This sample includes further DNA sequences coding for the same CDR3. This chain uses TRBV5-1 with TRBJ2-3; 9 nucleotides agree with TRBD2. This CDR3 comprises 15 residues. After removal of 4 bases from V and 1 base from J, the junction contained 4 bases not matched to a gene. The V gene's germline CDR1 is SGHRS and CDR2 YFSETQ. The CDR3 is CASSPTSGRTDTQYF. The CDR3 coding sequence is TGCGCCAGCAGCCCGACTAGCGGACGCACAGATACGCAGTATTTT.

The CDR3 reads CSARKAAFSFF. CDR3 coding DNA: TGCAGTGCTAGAAAGGCGGCGTTTAGCTTCTTT. This chain uses TRBV20-1 with TRBJ1-1, with unresolved D. Germline V gives CDR1 DFQATT, CDR2 SNEGSKA (reference sequence). This CDR3 region has 11 residues. V was cut by 2 bases and J by 14 bases, with 15 bases left in between.

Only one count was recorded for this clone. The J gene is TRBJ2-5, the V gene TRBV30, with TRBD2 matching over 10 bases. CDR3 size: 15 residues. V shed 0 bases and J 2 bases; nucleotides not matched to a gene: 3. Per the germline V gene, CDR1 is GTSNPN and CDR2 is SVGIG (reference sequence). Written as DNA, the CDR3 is TGTGCCTGGAGTGTTGCTAGCGGGAGACAAGAGACCCAGTACTTC. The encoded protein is CAWSVASGRQETQYF.

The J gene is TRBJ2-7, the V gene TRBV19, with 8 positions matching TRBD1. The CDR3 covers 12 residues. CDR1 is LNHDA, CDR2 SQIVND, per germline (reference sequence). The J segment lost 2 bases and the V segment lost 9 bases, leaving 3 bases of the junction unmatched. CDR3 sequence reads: CARGDRTYEQYF. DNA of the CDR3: TGTGCCAGGGGGGACAGGACCTACGAGCAGTACTTC.

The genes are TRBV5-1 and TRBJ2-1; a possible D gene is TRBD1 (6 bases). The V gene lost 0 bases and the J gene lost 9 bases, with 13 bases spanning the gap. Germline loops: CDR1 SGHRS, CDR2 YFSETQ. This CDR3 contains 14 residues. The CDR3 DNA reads TGCGCCAGCAGCTTGGGCCCCCGGGACACTGAGCAGTTCTTC. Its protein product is CASSLGPRDTEQFF.

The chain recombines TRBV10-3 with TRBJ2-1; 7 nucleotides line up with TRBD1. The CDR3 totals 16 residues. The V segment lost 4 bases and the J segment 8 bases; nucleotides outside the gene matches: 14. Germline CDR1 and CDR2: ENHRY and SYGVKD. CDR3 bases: TGTGCCATCAGTGGACTCCAGGGGGTCCCCAACCATGAGCAGTTCTTC. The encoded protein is CAISGLQGVPNHEQFF.

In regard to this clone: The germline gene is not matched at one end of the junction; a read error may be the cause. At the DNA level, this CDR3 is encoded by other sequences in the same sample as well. The CDR3 bases are TGCGCCAGCAGTGAATCACTTAACACTGAAGCTTTCTTT. As protein: CASSESLNTEAFF. V is TRBV6-1 and J is TRBJ1-1; D is uncertain. Looked up from germline, CDR1 is MNHNS and CDR2 is SASEGT. CDR3 size: 13 residues.

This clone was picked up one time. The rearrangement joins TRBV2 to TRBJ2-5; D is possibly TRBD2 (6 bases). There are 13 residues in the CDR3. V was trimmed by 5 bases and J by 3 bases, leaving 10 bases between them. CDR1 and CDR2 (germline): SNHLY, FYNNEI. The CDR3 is CASSSVAEETQYF. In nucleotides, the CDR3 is TGTGCCAGCAGTTCTGTAGCGGAAGAGACCCAGTACTTC.

The CDR3 spells CAAGGGALGDTEAFF. The CDR3 nucleotides are TGTGCCGCGGGCGGGGGGGCCCTAGGGGACACTGAAGCTTTCTTT. The chain uses TRBV10-3 and TRBJ1-1; tentatively, D is TRBD1 (6 bases). The germline CDR1 and CDR2 sequences are ENHRY and SYGVKD. Trimming removed 11 bases at V and 3 bases at J, with 22 bases between. The CDR3 totals 15 residues.

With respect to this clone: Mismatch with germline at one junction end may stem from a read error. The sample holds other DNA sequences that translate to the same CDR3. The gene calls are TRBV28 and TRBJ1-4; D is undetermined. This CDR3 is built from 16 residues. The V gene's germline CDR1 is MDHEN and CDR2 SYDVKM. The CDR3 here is CASSLAGRWRKEKLFF. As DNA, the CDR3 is TGTGCCAGCAGTCTCGCCGGACGCTGGAGGAAAGAAAAATTGTTTTTT. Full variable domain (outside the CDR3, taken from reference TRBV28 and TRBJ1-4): DVKVTQSSRYLVKRTGEKVFLECVQDMDHENMFWYRQDPGLGLRLIYFSYDVKMKEKGDIPEGYSVSREKKERFSLILESASTNQTSMYLCASSLAGRWRKEKLFFGSGTQLSVL.

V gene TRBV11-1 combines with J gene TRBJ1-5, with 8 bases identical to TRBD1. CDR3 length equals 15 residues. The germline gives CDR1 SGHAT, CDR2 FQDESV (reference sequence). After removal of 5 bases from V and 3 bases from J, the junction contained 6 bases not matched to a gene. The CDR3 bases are TGTGCCAGCAGCATCACAGGGGGTATCAATCAGCCCCAGCATTTT. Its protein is CASSITGGINQPQHF.

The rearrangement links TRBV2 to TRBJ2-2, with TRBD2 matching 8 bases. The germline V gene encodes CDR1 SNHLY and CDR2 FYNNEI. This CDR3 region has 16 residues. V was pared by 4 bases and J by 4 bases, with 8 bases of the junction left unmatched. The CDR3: CASSVDSGRGTGELFF. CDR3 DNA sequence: TGTGCCAGCAGTGTAGACAGCGGGAGAGGCACCGGGGAGCTGTTTTTT.

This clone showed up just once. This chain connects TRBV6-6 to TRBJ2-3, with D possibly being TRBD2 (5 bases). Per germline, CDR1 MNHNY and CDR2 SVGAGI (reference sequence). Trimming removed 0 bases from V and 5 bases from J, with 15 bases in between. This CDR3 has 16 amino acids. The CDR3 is CASSYSRAVSGDTQYF. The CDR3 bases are TGTGCCAGCAGTTACTCGCGGGCCGTGTCGGGAGATACGCAGTATTTT.

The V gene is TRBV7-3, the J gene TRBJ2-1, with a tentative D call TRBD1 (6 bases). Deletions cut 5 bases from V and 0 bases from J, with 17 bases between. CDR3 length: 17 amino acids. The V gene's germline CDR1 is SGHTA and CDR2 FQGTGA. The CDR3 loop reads CASSPQFRGSSYNEQFF. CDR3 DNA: TGTGCCAGCAGCCCCCAGTTCAGGGGCAGCTCCTACAATGAGCAGTTCTTC.

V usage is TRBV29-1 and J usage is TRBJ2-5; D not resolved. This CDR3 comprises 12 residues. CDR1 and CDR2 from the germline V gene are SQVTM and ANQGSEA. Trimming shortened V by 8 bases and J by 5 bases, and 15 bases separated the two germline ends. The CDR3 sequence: CSSSPPQETQYF. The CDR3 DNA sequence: TGCAGCTCGTCCCCCCCACAGGAGACCCAGTACTTC. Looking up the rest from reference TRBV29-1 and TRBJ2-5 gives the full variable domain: SAVISQKPSRDICQRGTSLTIQCQVDSQVTMMFWYRQQPGQSLTLIATANQGSEATYESGFVIDKFPISRPNLTFSTLTVSNMSPEDSSIYLCSSSPPQETQYFGPGTRLLVL.

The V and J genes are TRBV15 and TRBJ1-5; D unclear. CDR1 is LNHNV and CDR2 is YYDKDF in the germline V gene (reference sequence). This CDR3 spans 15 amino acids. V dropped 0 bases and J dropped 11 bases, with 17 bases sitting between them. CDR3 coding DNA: TGTGCCACCAGCAGAGATGAGTCCGGCGGATCGACCCAGCATTTT. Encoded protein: CATSRDESGGSTQHF.